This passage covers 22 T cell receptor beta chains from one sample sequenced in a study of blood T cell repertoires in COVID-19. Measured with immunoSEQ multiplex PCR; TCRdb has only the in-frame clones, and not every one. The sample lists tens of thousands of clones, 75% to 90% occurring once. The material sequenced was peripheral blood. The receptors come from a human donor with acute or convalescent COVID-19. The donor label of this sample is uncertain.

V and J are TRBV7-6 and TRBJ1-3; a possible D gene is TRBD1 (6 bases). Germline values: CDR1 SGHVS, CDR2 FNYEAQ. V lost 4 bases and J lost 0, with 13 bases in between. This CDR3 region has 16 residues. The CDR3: CASSSRRGDSGNTIYF. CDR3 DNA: TGTGCCAGCAGCTCCCGCAGGGGAGACTCTGGAAACACCATATATTTT.

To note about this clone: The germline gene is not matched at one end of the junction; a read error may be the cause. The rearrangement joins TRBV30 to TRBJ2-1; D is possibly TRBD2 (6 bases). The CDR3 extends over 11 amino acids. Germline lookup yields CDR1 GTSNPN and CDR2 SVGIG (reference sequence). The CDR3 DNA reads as TGTGCCTGGAGTCCACGGGGGACTCCAATCTTC. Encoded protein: CAWSPRGTPIF.

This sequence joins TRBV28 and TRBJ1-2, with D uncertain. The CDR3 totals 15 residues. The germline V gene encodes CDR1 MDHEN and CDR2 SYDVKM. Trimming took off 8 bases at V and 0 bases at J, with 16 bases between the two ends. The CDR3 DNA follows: TGTGCCAGCGACCACCGACTGCCACCTAACTATGGCTACACCTTC. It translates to CASDHRLPPNYGYTF.

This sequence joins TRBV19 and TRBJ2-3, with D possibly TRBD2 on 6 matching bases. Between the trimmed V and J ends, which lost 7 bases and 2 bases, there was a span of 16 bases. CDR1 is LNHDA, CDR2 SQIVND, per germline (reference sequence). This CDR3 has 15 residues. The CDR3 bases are TGTGCCAGTACCCCCAGCCGGGGGAACACAGATACGCAGTATTTT. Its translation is CASTPSRGNTDTQYF.

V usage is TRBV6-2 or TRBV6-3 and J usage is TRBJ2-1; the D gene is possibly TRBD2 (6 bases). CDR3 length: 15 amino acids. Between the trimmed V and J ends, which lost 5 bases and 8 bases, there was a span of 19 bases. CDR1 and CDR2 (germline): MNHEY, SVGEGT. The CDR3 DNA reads TGTGCCAGCAGTCCCCCGGGGGTCAGAAGGGATGAGCAGTTCTTC. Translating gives CASSPPGVRRDEQFF.

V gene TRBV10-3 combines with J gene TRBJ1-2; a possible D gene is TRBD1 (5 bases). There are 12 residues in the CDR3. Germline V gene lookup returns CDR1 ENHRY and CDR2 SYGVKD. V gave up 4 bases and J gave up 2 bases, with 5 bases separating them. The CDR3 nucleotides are TGTGCCATCAGTGGACAGAACTATGGCTACACCTTC. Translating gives CAISGQNYGYTF.

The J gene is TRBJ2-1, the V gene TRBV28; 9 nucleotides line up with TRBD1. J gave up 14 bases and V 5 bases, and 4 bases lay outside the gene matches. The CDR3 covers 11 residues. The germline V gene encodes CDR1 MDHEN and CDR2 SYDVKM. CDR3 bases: TGTGCCAGCAGTGTTACAGGGGGCGAGTTCTTC. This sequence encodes CASSVTGGEFF.

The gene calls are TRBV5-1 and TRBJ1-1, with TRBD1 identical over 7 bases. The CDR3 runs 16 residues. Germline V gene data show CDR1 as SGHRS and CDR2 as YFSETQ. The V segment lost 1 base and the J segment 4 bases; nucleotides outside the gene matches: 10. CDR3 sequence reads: CASSLSPRQGFTEAFF. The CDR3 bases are TGCGCCAGCAGCTTGAGCCCCCGACAGGGCTTCACTGAAGCTTTCTTT.

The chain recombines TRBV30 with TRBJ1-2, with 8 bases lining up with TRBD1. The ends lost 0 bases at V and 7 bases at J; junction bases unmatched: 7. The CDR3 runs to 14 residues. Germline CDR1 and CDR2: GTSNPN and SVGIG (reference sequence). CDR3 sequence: CAWSVLAGGSGYTF. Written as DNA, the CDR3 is TGTGCCTGGAGTGTACTGGCAGGGGGCTCTGGCTACACCTTC.

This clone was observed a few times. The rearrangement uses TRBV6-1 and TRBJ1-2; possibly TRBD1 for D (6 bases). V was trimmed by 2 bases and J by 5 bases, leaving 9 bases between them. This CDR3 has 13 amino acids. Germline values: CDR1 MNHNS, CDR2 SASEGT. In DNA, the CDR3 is TGTGCCAGCAGTGAATCGAGGGGGTATGGCTACACCTTC. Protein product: CASSESRGYGYTF.

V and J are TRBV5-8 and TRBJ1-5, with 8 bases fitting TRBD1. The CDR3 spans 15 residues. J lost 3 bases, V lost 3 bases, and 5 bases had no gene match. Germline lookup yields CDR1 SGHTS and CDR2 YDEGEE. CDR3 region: CASSSGQVNNQPQHF. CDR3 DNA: TGTGCCAGCAGCTCGGGACAGGTCAACAATCAGCCCCAGCATTTT.

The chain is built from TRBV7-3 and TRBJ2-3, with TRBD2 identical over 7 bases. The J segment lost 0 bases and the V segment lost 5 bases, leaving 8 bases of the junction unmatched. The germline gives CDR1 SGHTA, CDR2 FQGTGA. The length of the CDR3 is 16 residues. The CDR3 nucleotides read TGTGCCAGCAGCCCCCACCCTAGCGGAAGCACAGATACGCAGTATTTT. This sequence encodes CASSPHPSGSTDTQYF.

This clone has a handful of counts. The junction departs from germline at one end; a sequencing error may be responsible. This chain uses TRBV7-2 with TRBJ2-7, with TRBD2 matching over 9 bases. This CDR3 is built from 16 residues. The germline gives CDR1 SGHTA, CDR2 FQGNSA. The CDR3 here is CASSTWAGTSSNEQYF. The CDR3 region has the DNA TGTGCCAGCAGCACTTGGGCGGGGACTAGCTCCAACGAGCAGTACTTC.

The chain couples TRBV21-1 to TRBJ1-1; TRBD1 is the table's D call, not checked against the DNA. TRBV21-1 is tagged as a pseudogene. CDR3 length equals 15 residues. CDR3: CASSKGGQGDTEAFF. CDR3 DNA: TGTGCCAGCAGCAAAGGGGGACAGGGAGACACTGAAGCTTTCTTT.

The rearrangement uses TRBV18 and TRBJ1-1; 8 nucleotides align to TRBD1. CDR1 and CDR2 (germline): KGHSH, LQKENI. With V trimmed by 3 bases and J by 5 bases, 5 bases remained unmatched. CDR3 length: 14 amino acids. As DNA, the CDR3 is TGTGCCAGCTCACCCCAGGGGGCAGGGACTGAAGCTTTCTTT. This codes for CASSPQGAGTEAFF.

CDR3 bases: TGTGCCAGCAACCCATTAGGGGTTACTGAAAAACTGTTTTTT. Encoded protein: CASNPLGVTEKLFF. V usage is TRBV28 and J usage is TRBJ1-4; a possible D gene is TRBD1 (5 bases). V was pared by 7 bases and J by 7 bases, with 16 bases between. The CDR3 is 14 residues long. Germline CDR1 MDHEN, CDR2 SYDVKM.

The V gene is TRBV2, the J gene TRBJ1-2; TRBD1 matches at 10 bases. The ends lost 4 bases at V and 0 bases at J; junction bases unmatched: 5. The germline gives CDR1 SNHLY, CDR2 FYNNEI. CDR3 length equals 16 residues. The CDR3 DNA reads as TGTGCCAGCAGTGGTATCGGGACAGGGGCTAACTATGGCTACACCTTC. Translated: CASSGIGTGANYGYTF.

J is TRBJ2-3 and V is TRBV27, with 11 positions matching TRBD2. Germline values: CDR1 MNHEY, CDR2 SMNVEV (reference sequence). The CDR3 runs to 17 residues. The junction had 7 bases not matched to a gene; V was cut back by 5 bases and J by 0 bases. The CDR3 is CASSPIGTSGSTDTQYF. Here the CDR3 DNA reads TGTGCCAGCAGTCCCATCGGGACTAGCGGAAGCACAGATACGCAGTATTTT.

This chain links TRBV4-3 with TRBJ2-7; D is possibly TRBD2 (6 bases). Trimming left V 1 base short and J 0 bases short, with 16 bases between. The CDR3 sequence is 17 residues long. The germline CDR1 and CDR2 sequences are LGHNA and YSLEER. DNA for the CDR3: TGCGCCAGCAGCCAAGGGGTTTTGGCGGGGACCTCCTACGAGCAGTACTTC. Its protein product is CASSQGVLAGTSYEQYF.

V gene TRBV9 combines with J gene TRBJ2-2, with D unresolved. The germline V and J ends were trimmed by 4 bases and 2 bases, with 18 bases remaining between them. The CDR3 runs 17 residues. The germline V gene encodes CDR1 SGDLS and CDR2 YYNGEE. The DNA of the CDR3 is TGTGCCAGCAGCCCCATGGAGAGTTCCCTTAACACCGGGGAGCTGTTTTTT. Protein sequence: CASSPMESSLNTGELFF.

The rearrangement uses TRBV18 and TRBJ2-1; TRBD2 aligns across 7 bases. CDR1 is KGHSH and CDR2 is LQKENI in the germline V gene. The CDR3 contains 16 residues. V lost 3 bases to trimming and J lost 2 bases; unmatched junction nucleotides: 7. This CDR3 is CASSPAGGRTYNEQFF. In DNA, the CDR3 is TGTGCCAGCTCACCGGCGGGCGGGAGAACCTACAATGAGCAGTTCTTC.

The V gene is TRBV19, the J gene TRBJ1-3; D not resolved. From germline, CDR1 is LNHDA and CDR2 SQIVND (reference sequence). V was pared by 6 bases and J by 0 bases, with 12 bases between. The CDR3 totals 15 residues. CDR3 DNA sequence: TGTGCCAGTAGCCCTAACAGAGACTCTGGAAACACCATATATTTT. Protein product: CASSPNRDSGNTIYF. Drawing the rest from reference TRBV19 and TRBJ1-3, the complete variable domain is DGGITQSPKYLFRKEGQNVTLSCEQNLNHDAMYWYRQDPGQGLRLIYYSQIVNDFQKGDIAEGYSVSREKKESFPLTVTSAQKNPTAFYLCASSPNRDSGNTIYFGEGSWLTVV.